These T cell receptor beta chains were read from a single sample in a study of blood T cell repertoires in COVID-19. Sequenced by immunoSEQ multiplex PCR; TCRdb stores in-frame clones only, minus some. Of some 230,000 clones listed, around 83% are singletons. Sequenced material: PBMCs or T cells enriched from blood (not recorded which). These receptors originate from a woman between 40 and 55 years old with acute COVID-19. The CDR3 runs from the conserved cysteine through the conserved F or W. Each record gives: CDR3 DNA, CDR3 protein, V gene, J gene, clone size, D gene. A D gene is named only where the DNA matches it firmly. Only some rows state a clone size, as once, few, many or a class for expanded clones.

TGTGCCAGCAGCCAAGATGCGGGGACAGGGGCGTACTTC	CASSQDAGTGAYF	TRBV3-1/TRBV3-2	TRBJ2-5	.	TRBD1
TGTGCCAGCAGCTTAGGACAGAACTATGGCTACACCTTC	CASSLGQNYGYTF	TRBV7-9	TRBJ1-2	once	.
TGCGCCAGCAGCCCAGGACTAGCGGGGGGCCTACACACAGATACGCAGTATTTT	CASSPGLAGGLHTDTQYF	TRBV5-1	TRBJ2-3	.	TRBD2
TGTGCCTGGACGGGGGGGCAAAATGGCTACACCTTC	CAWTGGQNGYTF	TRBV30	TRBJ1-2	.	.
TGTGCCAGCAGTCAGGGACAGGGAATAGCGGGAGGGCCCCAAAACATTCAGTACTTC	CASSQGQGIAGGPQNIQYF	TRBV2	TRBJ2-4	.	TRBD2
TGTGCCAGCAGTTACTTCCAGGGGGCTGGCACTGAAGCTTTCTTT	CASSYFQGAGTEAFF	TRBV6-2/TRBV6-3	TRBJ1-1	.	TRBD1
TGTGCCAGCAGCTTAGTTTCGGGGTGGGGCTACACCTTC	CASSLVSGWGYTF	TRBV7-2	TRBJ1-2	.	.
TGTGCCAGCAGACCGGGTTCTTCCTACAATGAGCAGTTCTTC	CASRPGSSYNEQFF	TRBV2	TRBJ2-1	.	.
TGTGCCAGCAGCGGAAGGGGCGGGGGAACGAACAATGAGCAGTTCTTC	CASSGRGGGTNNEQFF	TRBV7-3	TRBJ2-1	.	TRBD2
TGTGCCAGCAGTTTACAGGGGGCAGGCAATCAGCCCCAGCATTTT	CASSLQGAGNQPQHF	TRBV7-2	TRBJ1-5	.	TRBD1
TGTGCCAGCAGTCTTGGACTATCCACAGATACGCAGTATTTT	CASSLGLSTDTQYF	TRBV27	TRBJ2-3	.	.
TGTGCCAGCAGTTTGGTCCAGGGGGCGCGGTATGGCTACACCTTC	CASSLVQGARYGYTF	TRBV27	TRBJ1-2	once	TRBD1
TGTGCCTGGAGTGTACGCCTGGGGGCAGTTGAGCAGTTCTTC	CAWSVRLGAVEQFF	TRBV30	TRBJ2-1	.	.
TGTGCCAGCAGACCACAGGGGGGGGATCAGCCCCAGCATTTT	CASRPQGGDQPQHF	TRBV6-5	TRBJ1-5	.	TRBD1
TGTGCCAGCAGCGTAGCTGGAAGCGGAGTCACAGATACGCAGTATTTT	CASSVAGSGVTDTQYF	TRBV9	TRBJ2-3	.	.
TGTGCCTGGAGTGGGGGGGGTCGGGATGGAAACACCATATATTTT	CAWSGGGRDGNTIYF	TRBV30	TRBJ1-3	.	.
TGTGCCTGGAGTGTATTCGAAGGGGCCGGGAACACTGAAGCTTTCTTT	CAWSVFEGAGNTEAFF	TRBV30	TRBJ1-1	.	.
TGTGCCAGCAGTTTAGGTCTCGGGCAGTACTTC	CASSLGLGQYF	TRBV28	TRBJ2-7	.	.
TGTGCCAGCCAAGACAGCCACTCATATGGCTACACCTTC	CASQDSHSYGYTF	TRBV6-5	TRBJ1-2	.	.
TGTGCCAGCAAACCCTTAGCGGGTCGGTACTACGAGCAGTACTTC	CASKPLAGRYYEQYF	TRBV7-6	TRBJ2-7	.	TRBD2
TGTGCCAGCAGCGAGCCTTTACTAACCACTGAAGCTTTCTTT	CASSEPLLTTEAFF	TRBV21-1	TRBJ1-1	.	.
TGTGCCAGCAGTTCCGAGGGGGCGAACACTGAAGCTTTCTTT	CASSSEGANTEAFF	TRBV7-9	TRBJ1-1	.	TRBD1
TGTGCCAGCAGCTTAATGGGCAGGGGGCAAACCGGGGAGCTGTTTTTT	CASSLMGRGQTGELFF	TRBV7-3	TRBJ2-2	once	TRBD1
TGTGCCAGCAGCTTGGGCCAGGGGGCCTTCGAGCAGTACTTC	CASSLGQGAFEQYF	TRBV5-6	TRBJ2-7	.	TRBD1
TGTGCCAGCAGTGACAGGGGGAGCACTGAAGCTTTCTTT	CASSDRGSTEAFF	TRBV2	TRBJ1-1	.	TRBD1
TGTGCCAGCAGCTTCAGATCTAACTATGGCTACACCTTC	CASSFRSNYGYTF	TRBV11-2	TRBJ1-2	.	.